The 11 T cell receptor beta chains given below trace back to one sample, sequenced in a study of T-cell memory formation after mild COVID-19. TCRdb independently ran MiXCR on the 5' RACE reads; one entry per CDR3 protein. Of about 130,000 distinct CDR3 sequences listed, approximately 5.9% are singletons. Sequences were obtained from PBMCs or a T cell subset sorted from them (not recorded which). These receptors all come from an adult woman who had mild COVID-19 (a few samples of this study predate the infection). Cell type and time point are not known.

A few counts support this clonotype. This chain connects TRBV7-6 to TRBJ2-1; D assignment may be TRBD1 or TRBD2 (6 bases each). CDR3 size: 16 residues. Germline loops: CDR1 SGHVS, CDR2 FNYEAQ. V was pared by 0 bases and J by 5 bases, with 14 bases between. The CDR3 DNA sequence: TGTGCCAGCAGCTTAGCATGGAGGGGGTTGCACAATGAGCAGTTCTTC. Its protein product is CASSLAWRGLHNEQFF. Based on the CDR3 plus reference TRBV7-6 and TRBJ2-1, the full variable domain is GAGVSQSPRYKVTKRGQDVALRCDPISGHVSLYWYRQALGQGPEFLTYFNYEAQQDKSGLPNDRFSAERPEGSISTLTIQRTEQRDSAMYRCASSLAWRGLHNEQFFGPGTRLTVL.

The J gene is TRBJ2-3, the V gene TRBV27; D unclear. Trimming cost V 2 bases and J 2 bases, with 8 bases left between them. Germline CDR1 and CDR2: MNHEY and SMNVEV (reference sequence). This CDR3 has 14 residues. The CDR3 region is CASSLSLNTDTQYF. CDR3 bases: TGTGCCAGCAGTTTAAGTTTAAACACAGATACGCAGTATTTT.

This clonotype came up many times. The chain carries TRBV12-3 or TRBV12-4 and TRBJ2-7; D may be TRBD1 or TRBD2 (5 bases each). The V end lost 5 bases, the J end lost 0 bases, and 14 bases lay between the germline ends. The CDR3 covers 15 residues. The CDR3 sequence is CASSHRGRLSYEQYF. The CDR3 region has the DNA TGTGCCAGCAGTCACCGGGGCCGTCTCTCCTACGAGCAGTACTTC.

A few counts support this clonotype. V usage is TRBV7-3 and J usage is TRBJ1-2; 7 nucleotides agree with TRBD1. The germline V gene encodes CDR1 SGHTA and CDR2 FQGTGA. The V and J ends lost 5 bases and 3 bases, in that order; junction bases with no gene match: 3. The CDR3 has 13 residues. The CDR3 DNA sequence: TGTGCCAGCAGCGGGGACAGCTACTATGGCTACACCTTC. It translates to CASSGDSYYGYTF.

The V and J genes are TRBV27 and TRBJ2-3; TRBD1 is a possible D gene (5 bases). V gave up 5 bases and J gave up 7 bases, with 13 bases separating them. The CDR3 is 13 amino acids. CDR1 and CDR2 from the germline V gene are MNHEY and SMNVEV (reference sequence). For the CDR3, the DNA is TGTGCCAGCAGTCGCAGGGTCGGAAATACGCAGTATTTT. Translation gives CASSRRVGNTQYF.

CDR3 in DNA: TGTGCCAGCAGCTTAGCGCAGGGTGCCGGGGAGCTGTTTTTT. It yields the protein CASSLAQGAGELFF. The rearrangement links TRBV7-2 to TRBJ2-2; the D gene is possibly TRBD1 (5 bases). The germline CDR1 and CDR2 sequences are SGHTA and FQGNSA. V lost 0 bases and J 6 bases, leaving 8 bases between the germline ends. The length of the CDR3 is 14 residues. Full variable domain (missing parts from reference TRBV7-2 and TRBJ2-2): GAGVSQSPSNKVTEKGKDVELRCDPISGHTALYWYRQSLGQGLEFLIYFQGNSAPDKSGLPSDRFSAERTGGSVSTLTIQRTQQEDSAVYLCASSLAQGAGELFFGEGSRLTVL.

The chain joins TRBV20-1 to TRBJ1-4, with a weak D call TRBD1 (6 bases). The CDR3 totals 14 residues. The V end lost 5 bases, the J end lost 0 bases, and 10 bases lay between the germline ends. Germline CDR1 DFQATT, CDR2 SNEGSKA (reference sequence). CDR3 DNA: TGCAGTGCTCCCGGACAGACAACTAATGAAAAACTGTTTTTT. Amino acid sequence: CSAPGQTTNEKLFF.

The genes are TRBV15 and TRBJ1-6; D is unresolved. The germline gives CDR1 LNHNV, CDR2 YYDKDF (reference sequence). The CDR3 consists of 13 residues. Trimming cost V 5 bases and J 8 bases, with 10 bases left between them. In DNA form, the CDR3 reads TGTGCCACCAGCCGCGGCCTTTATTCACCCCTCCACTTT. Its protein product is CATSRGLYSPLHF. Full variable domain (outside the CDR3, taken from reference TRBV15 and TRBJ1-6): DAMVIQNPRYQVTQFGKPVTLSCSQTLNHNVMYWYQQKSSQAPKLLFHYYDKDFNNEADTPDNFQSRRPNTSFCFLDIRSPGLGDTAMYLCATSRGLYSPLHFGNGTRLTVT.

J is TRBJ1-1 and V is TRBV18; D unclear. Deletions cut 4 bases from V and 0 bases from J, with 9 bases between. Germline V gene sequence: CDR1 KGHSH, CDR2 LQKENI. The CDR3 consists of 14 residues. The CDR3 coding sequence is TGTGCCAGCTCACGGGCAGGCGTGAACACTGAAGCTTTCTTT. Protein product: CASSRAGVNTEAFF. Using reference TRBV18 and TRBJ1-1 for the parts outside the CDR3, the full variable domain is NAGVMQNPRHLVRRRGQEARLRCSPMKGHSHVYWYRQLPEEGLKFMVYLQKENIIDESGMPKERFSAEFPKEGPSILRIQQVVRGDSAAYFCASSRAGVNTEAFFGQGTRLTVV.

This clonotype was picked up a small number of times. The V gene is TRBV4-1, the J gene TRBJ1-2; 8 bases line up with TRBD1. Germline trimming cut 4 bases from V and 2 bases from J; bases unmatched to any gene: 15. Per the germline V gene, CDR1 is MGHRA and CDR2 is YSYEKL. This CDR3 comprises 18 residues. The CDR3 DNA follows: TGCGCCAGCAGCCGTATCAGGCCGGGACAGGCTGGAAACTATGGCTACACCTTC. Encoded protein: CASSRIRPGQAGNYGYTF.

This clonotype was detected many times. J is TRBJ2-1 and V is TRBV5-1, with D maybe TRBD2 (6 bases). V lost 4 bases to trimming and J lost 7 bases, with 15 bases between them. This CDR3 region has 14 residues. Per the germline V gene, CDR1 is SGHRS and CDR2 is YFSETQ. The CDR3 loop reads CASSQGGAPNEQFF. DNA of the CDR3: TGCGCCAGCAGCCAAGGCGGGGCCCCAAATGAGCAGTTCTTC.